This T cell receptor beta chain was documented in a study of CXCR3-negative and CXCR3-positive naive CD8 T cells (dated 2019 in TCRdb). At the level of the whole study: Roughly 150 million TRB reads were obtained in total, roughly 1.5 +/- 0.3 million reads per library. Naive subsets from 5 or 6 donors and memory cells from 3 donors were included in the TRBV-TRBJ cluster analysis. The diversity and physicochemical repertoire analyses included 11 donors pooled from two independent experiments. Summary of the overall study and its limitations: Naive CXCR3-negative and CXCR3-positive cells from the same donor showed similar TRBV-TRBJ usage, whereas memory cells showed distinct patterns. Comparably high repertoire diversity was found in both naive subsets, whereas much lower repertoire diversity was found in memory CD8+ T cells. CXCR3 expression partially decreased after cryopreservation, so most assays used freshly isolated PBMCs. Compared with CXCR3-negative naive cells, CXCR3-positive naive cells had TRB CDR3s with higher hydrophobicity (lower Kidera factor 4), lower energy, and higher strength and volume indices. Because surface CD5, which is linked to self-reactivity in mice, was comparable between the naive subsets, TCR interaction strength was also inferred from TRB CDR3 physicochemical properties.

For this clonotype: This receptor's antigen is unknown.

Each CD8+ T cell subset was flow-sorted in triplicate, with roughly 300,000 cells per subset placed directly into RLT lysis buffer. Naive CD8+ T cells were defined stringently as CD45RO-CCR7+CD27+CD95- to exclude memory contaminants. Standard density gradient centrifugation was used to isolate peripheral blood mononuclear cells from buffy coats. Naive CXCR3-negative and CXCR3-positive CD8+ T cells were flow-sorted using a FACSAria III. An RNeasy Mini Kit was used to extract total RNA from the sorted cells. Including cysteine and phenylalanine, the CDR3 has 13 amino acids. No DNA has been recorded. In the germline V gene, CDR1 corresponds to SGHTA and CDR2 to FQGTGA. These reads were obtained on a NextSeq 550. The Human TCR Profiling Kit (MiLaboratory) was used to prepare UMI-labeled 5' RACE TRB cDNA libraries. The full amount of extracted RNA was used for cDNA synthesis, and the full amount of resulting cDNA was used for PCR amplification. Libraries were prepared in parallel with an identical number of PCR cycles. The study's own analysis went as follows. With a requirement of at least two reads per UMI, MIGEC and MiXCR extracted about 50,000 +/- 10,000 unique UMI-labeled TRB cDNA molecules per library. An average of about 40,000 +/- 10,000 functional in-frame TRB CDR3 nucleotide clonotypes without stop codons was found per library. After downsampling to 5000 UMI-labeled TRB molecules per sample, diversity metrics such as normalized Shannon-Wiener and Chao1 were calculated in VDJtools. For the central five CDR3 residues, VDJtools calculated physicochemical properties weighted by clonotype size, namely interaction energy, strength, volume and Kidera factor 4. TCRdb reprocessed the sequencing reads and holds a single record per CDR3 protein sequence, with no DNA. TCRdb's processing, not the study's, gives the V and J calls here. The table of this sample itemizes tens of thousands of distinct CDR3 sequences. Jointly, the top ten make up about 4.5% of the sample.

Source material: naive CXCR3- CD8+ T cells from blood. The sample's cell subset or site, from its label and the paper: CD45RO-CCR7+CD27+CD95- naive CD8+ T cells lacking CXCR3 (TNR3-). The chain is assembled from TRBV7-3 and TRBJ2-7; there is no DNA to check the TCRdb D call of TRBD1. The source is a human donor in good health. Some clones in this sample may be carry-over from other donors' samples. The CDR3 region has the sequence CASSFKQGYEQYF.